Listed below are T cell receptor beta chains from one sample, sequenced in a study of cytomegalovirus exposure and HLA in healthy donors. Data came from immunoSEQ multiplex PCR; TCRdb stores just in-frame clones and leaves some out. The sample carries 120,000 to 150,000 clones, around 65% recorded once. The sequenced material came from PBMCs. These receptors originate from a woman in her sixties in good health and CMV-seronegative. Both conserved end residues are part of each CDR3. The D gene is left open where the match is weak. Clone size appears in some rows only: once, few, many, or a class for an expanded clone.

TRBJ1-1	14	TRBV19	-	-	TGTGCCAGTAGTGACTCGGGTGGCGACACTGAAGCTTTCTTT	CASSDSGGDTEAFF
TRBJ1-5	16	TRBV6-6	-	TRBD1	TGTGCCAGCAGTTACGACAGGGGCCCGTTTAATCAGCCCCAGCATTTT	CASSYDRGPFNQPQHF
TRBJ1-1	15	TRBV4-2	-	-	TGTGCCAGCAGCCAAGACCCGGGACACAACACTGAAGCTTTCTTT	CASSQDPGHNTEAFF
TRBJ1-2	15	TRBV5-4	few	TRBD1	TGTGCCAGCAGCCTCGACAGGGCTACTTACTATGGCTACACCTTC	CASSLDRATYYGYTF
TRBJ1-2	16	TRBV9	-	TRBD1	TGTGCCAGCAGTGATCCCAGCGGACAGGCCCCGAGGGGCTACACCTTC	CASSDPSGQAPRGYTF
TRBJ2-5	16	TRBV5-1	-	-	TGCGCCAGCAGCTTGAGCAGCGGGCGTTACCAAGAGACCCAGTACTTC	CASSLSSGRYQETQYF
TRBJ1-4	15	TRBV19	-	TRBD1	TGTGCCAGTAGGCGGGGACAGGCTAATAATGAAAAACTGTTTTTT	CASRRGQANNEKLFF
TRBJ1-2	16	TRBV19	-	TRBD1	TGTGCCAGCAGTACCCCGCGGACAGGGAACACCTATGGCTACACCTTC	CASSTPRTGNTYGYTF
TRBJ2-7	11	TRBV29-1	-	TRBD2	TGCAGCTTTTTGCGGGAGTACGAGCAGTACTTC	CSFLREYEQYF
TRBJ2-3	15	TRBV6-1	-	TRBD2	TGTGCCAGCATGCTCACTAGCGGTCCCACAGATACGCAGTATTTT	CASMLTSGPTDTQYF
TRBJ2-1	14	TRBV5-1	-	TRBD2	TGCGCCAGCAGCCCGACTAGCGGGAGCAATGAGCAGTTCTTC	CASSPTSGSNEQFF
TRBJ2-3	17	TRBV6-1	-	TRBD2	TGTGCCAGCAGTGAAGCGACTAGCGGGGGCCGCACAGATACGCAGTATTTT	CASSEATSGGRTDTQYF
TRBJ1-4	15	TRBV5-1	-	-	TGCGCCAGCAGAACGTTGGCAGGGACTAATGAAAAACTGTTTTTT	CASRTLAGTNEKLFF
TRBJ1-2	14	TRBV15	-	TRBD1	TGTGCCACCAGCAGAGAGGACAGGGGAGCCGGCTACACCTTC	CATSREDRGAGYTF
TRBJ1-5	17	TRBV19	-	-	TGTGCCAGCGCCGCCACACAAACAGGGCGTTCGACTCAGCCCCAGCATTTT	CASAATQTGRSTQPQHF
TRBJ2-7	14	TRBV7-2	-	TRBD2	TGTGCCAGCAGCTTGGGGGAGGGGCCCTACGAGCAGTACTTC	CASSLGEGPYEQYF
TRBJ1-3	12	TRBV29-1	once	-	TGCAGCGTCCGCGAGACTGGAAACACCATATATTTT	CSVRETGNTIYF
TRBJ2-1	14	TRBV7-2	-	TRBD2	TGTGCCGGCAGCTTGCGGGGGGGCGGTGGTGAGCAGTTCTTC	CAGSLRGGGGEQFF
TRBJ2-6	16	TRBV6-1	-	-	TGTGCCAGCAGTGAATCGGGGTCGGCTGGGGCCAACGTCCTGACTTTC	CASSESGSAGANVLTF
TRBJ2-3	12	TRBV9	few	-	TGTGCCAGCAGCGGCCACGGGGATACGCAGTATTTT	CASSGHGDTQYF
TRBJ1-1	13	TRBV11-3	-	TRBD1	TGTGCCAGCAGCTTCTCACAGGGGGCGCCCGCTTTCTTT	CASSFSQGAPAFF
TRBJ2-1	15	TRBV28	-	-	TGTGCCAGCAGTAGACAGGCTAGCTCCTACAATGAGCAGTTCTTC	CASSRQASSYNEQFF
TRBJ2-1	16	TRBV7-2	few	TRBD2	TGTGCCAGCAGAAAACGACTAGCGGACCTTTACAATGAGCAGTTCTTC	CASRKRLADLYNEQFF
TRBJ2-3	17	TRBV10-3	-	TRBD2	TGTGCCATCAGTGGATCTAGCGGGGGGGCATGGGCAGATACGCAGTATTTT	CAISGSSGGAWADTQYF
TRBJ2-5	18	TRBV7-2	few	TRBD2	TGTGCCAGCAGCTTGGCACTAGCGGGGGGGACAACTCAAGAGACCCAGTACTTC	CASSLALAGGTTQETQYF
TRBJ2-1	15	TRBV5-4	-	TRBD2	TGTGCCAGCAGCCAGGAACTAGCGGGAGGGGATGAGCAGTTCTTC	CASSQELAGGDEQFF
TRBJ2-7	15	TRBV5-4	-	TRBD2	TGTGCCAGCAGCTTGGATGCCGGGACTAATGTCGAGCAGTACTTC	CASSLDAGTNVEQYF
TRBJ2-3	15	TRBV18	-	TRBD1	TGTGCCAGCTCACCGTCGGACAGGGCTCCCCATACGCAGTATTTT	CASSPSDRAPHTQYF
TRBJ2-1	16	TRBV7-2	-	-	TGTGCCAGCAGCCCCCCAGGGAGGACGGGTTACAATGAGCAGTTCTTC	CASSPPGRTGYNEQFF
TRBJ2-4	17	TRBV7-3	few	-	TGTGCCAGCAGCTTAGTGGCCAGCGGGACATCCAAAAACATTCAGTACTTC	CASSLVASGTSKNIQYF
TRBJ2-7	14	TRBV15	-	-	TGTGCCACCAGCAGGGATCTAGCGTCAGACGAGCAGTACTTC	CATSRDLASDEQYF
TRBJ1-5	17	TRBV28	-	TRBD1	TGTGCCAGCAGTGTCTGGACAGGGGGGGGAGGCAATCAGCCCCAGCATTTT	CASSVWTGGGGNQPQHF
TRBJ2-7	16	TRBV7-7	-	TRBD2	TGTGCCAGCAGCTCGGGGGGGCACAGGCCTCTCTACGAGCAGTACTTC	CASSSGGHRPLYEQYF
TRBJ1-1	15	TRBV6-5	once	-	TGTGCCAGCAGTTACTCGCTACTCATGAACACTGAAGCTTTCTTT	CASSYSLLMNTEAFF